This is a list of T cell receptor beta chains from one sample in a study of control samples from healthy donors and cancer patients. TCRdb's table, derived via immunoSEQ multiplex PCR, lists solely in-frame clones and lacks some. The sample contains approximately 86,000 clones, 90% to 95% of which appear only once. Sequencing was carried out using blood. The receptors come from a woman aged 30 to 39 in good health. CDR3s include the opening cysteine and the closing phenylalanine or tryptophan. Each record gives: CDR3 length, clone size, D gene, J gene, V gene, CDR3 DNA, CDR3 protein. A D gene is named only where the DNA matches it firmly. Clone size is shown for a subset of rows, as once, few, many or a class of expanded clone.

cdr3_length: 18
clone_size: once
d_call: TRBD1
j_call: TRBJ1-4
v_call: TRBV7-3
cdr3_nt: TGTGCCAGCAACCCCCCGGGACAGGGGGCGCGGGAGGCTGAAAAACTGTTTTTT
cdr3_aa: CASNPPGQGAREAEKLFF

cdr3_length: 15
clone_size: .
d_call: TRBD2
j_call: TRBJ2-3
v_call: TRBV7-9
cdr3_nt: TGTGCCAGCAGCGTCCCTAGCGGGGGGGCAGATACGCAGTATTTT
cdr3_aa: CASSVPSGGADTQYF

cdr3_length: 15
clone_size: .
d_call: TRBD1
j_call: TRBJ1-6
v_call: TRBV10-3
cdr3_nt: TGTGCCATCAGTGATAGCGGACAGGGGAATTCACCCCTCCACTTT
cdr3_aa: CAISDSGQGNSPLHF

cdr3_length: 16
clone_size: .
d_call: .
j_call: TRBJ2-4
v_call: TRBV5-6
cdr3_nt: TGTGCCAGCAGCTTGCGGACATCCCTAGCCAAAAACATTCAGTACTTC
cdr3_aa: CASSLRTSLAKNIQYF

cdr3_length: 13
clone_size: once
d_call: .
j_call: TRBJ1-3
v_call: TRBV12-3/TRBV12-4
cdr3_nt: TGTGCCAGCAGTTTAGGGACAGGAAACACCATATATTTT
cdr3_aa: CASSLGTGNTIYF

cdr3_length: 15
clone_size: .
d_call: .
j_call: TRBJ1-1
v_call: TRBV11-2
cdr3_nt: TGTGCCAGCAGCTTAGACTACCGGACGGACACTGAAGCTTTCTTT
cdr3_aa: CASSLDYRTDTEAFF

cdr3_length: 17
clone_size: .
d_call: .
j_call: TRBJ2-3
v_call: TRBV3-1/TRBV3-2
cdr3_nt: TGTGCCAGCAGCCACTCCTTTCTAGTGATGGGCACAGATACGCAGTATTTT
cdr3_aa: CASSHSFLVMGTDTQYF

cdr3_length: 14
clone_size: .
d_call: .
j_call: TRBJ2-2
v_call: TRBV30
cdr3_nt: TGTGCCTGGAGTGTCCTTACAGGTTCCGGGGAGCTGTTTTTT
cdr3_aa: CAWSVLTGSGELFF

cdr3_length: 13
clone_size: .
d_call: TRBD1
j_call: TRBJ2-3
v_call: TRBV7-3
cdr3_nt: TGTGCCAGCAGCCCGACAGGGACAGATACGCAGTATTTT
cdr3_aa: CASSPTGTDTQYF

cdr3_length: 14
clone_size: .
d_call: .
j_call: TRBJ1-3
v_call: TRBV27
cdr3_nt: TGTGCCAGCAGTTTACGGAGCTCTGGAAACACCATATATTTT
cdr3_aa: CASSLRSSGNTIYF

cdr3_length: 16
clone_size: .
d_call: .
j_call: TRBJ2-6
v_call: TRBV28
cdr3_nt: TGTGCCAGCAGTTTGCCGACAGGTTCTGGGGCCAACGTCCTGACTTTC
cdr3_aa: CASSLPTGSGANVLTF

cdr3_length: 16
clone_size: .
d_call: .
j_call: TRBJ2-1
v_call: TRBV5-1
cdr3_nt: TGCGCCAGCAGCTCCGGACCGGGTGGGATCTACAATGAGCAGTTCTTC
cdr3_aa: CASSSGPGGIYNEQFF

cdr3_length: 12
clone_size: .
d_call: .
j_call: TRBJ2-3
v_call: TRBV14
cdr3_nt: TGTGCCAGCAGCCAAGAGCGACCCCCGCCGTATTTT
cdr3_aa: CASSQERPPPYF

cdr3_length: 14
clone_size: .
d_call: .
j_call: TRBJ2-5
v_call: TRBV5-1
cdr3_nt: TGCGCCAGCAGCTCACCTGTTGTAAGGGAGACCCAGTACTTC
cdr3_aa: CASSSPVVRETQYF

cdr3_length: 17
clone_size: .
d_call: TRBD1
j_call: TRBJ2-1
v_call: TRBV18
cdr3_nt: TGTGCCAGCTCAGCCTCCTATACAGGGGGCTCCTACAATGAGCAGTTCTTC
cdr3_aa: CASSASYTGGSYNEQFF

cdr3_length: 18
clone_size: .
d_call: TRBD1
j_call: TRBJ1-2
v_call: TRBV5-1
cdr3_nt: TGCGCCAGCAGCTTGGCCGGGACAGGGTCGTTAGCTAACTATGGCTACACCTTC
cdr3_aa: CASSLAGTGSLANYGYTF

cdr3_length: 13
clone_size: .
d_call: TRBD1
j_call: TRBJ2-7
v_call: TRBV19
cdr3_nt: TGTGCCAGTAGACAGGGGGCATCCTACGAGCAGTACTTC
cdr3_aa: CASRQGASYEQYF

cdr3_length: 16
clone_size: .
d_call: .
j_call: TRBJ2-7
v_call: TRBV4-2
cdr3_nt: TGTGCCAGCAGCCAAGATAGCCCACGGAGCTCCTACGAGCAGTACTTC
cdr3_aa: CASSQDSPRSSYEQYF

cdr3_length: 17
clone_size: .
d_call: TRBD2
j_call: TRBJ2-3
v_call: TRBV5-4
cdr3_nt: TGTGCCAGCAGCTTGGTCCCCGGACTAGCGGGGGTCAATACGCAGTATTTT
cdr3_aa: CASSLVPGLAGVNTQYF

cdr3_length: 17
clone_size: .
d_call: TRBD1
j_call: TRBJ2-3
v_call: TRBV9
cdr3_nt: TGTGCCAGCAGCGTAGCGACAGGGACCCTTGTGGGTGATACGCAGTATTTT
cdr3_aa: CASSVATGTLVGDTQYF

cdr3_length: 15
clone_size: .
d_call: TRBD1
j_call: TRBJ2-1
v_call: TRBV29-1
cdr3_nt: TGCAGCGCCCCGCAGGGGACAGGGGGTGGCCATGAGCAGTTCTTC
cdr3_aa: CSAPQGTGGGHEQFF

cdr3_length: 14
clone_size: .
d_call: TRBD1
j_call: TRBJ2-1
v_call: TRBV5-6
cdr3_nt: TGTGCCAGCAGCTCGAGACAGGGTTACAATGAGCAGTTCTTC
cdr3_aa: CASSSRQGYNEQFF

cdr3_length: 14
clone_size: .
d_call: TRBD2
j_call: TRBJ2-1
v_call: TRBV7-9
cdr3_nt: TGTGCCAGCAGCCTGACTAGCCTGAAAGATGAGCAGTTCTTC
cdr3_aa: CASSLTSLKDEQFF

cdr3_length: 16
clone_size: .
d_call: TRBD2
j_call: TRBJ2-1
v_call: TRBV11-2
cdr3_nt: TGTGCCAGCAGCCCGGGTAGCGGGGGGGTTTACAATGAGCAGTTCTTC
cdr3_aa: CASSPGSGGVYNEQFF

cdr3_length: 14
clone_size: once
d_call: TRBD1
j_call: TRBJ1-1
v_call: TRBV2
cdr3_nt: TGTGCTACAACGACAGGGAGGAAAGAGTCTGAAGCTTTCTTT
cdr3_aa: CATTTGRKESEAFF

cdr3_length: 16
clone_size: once
d_call: .
j_call: TRBJ1-6
v_call: TRBV27
cdr3_nt: TGTGCCAGCAGTATCAACCCGGGACATCGGGATTCACCCCTCCACTTT
cdr3_aa: CASSINPGHRDSPLHF

cdr3_length: 16
clone_size: .
d_call: TRBD1
j_call: TRBJ2-5
v_call: TRBV6-1
cdr3_nt: TGTGCCAGCAGTGACTACGACGGGACAGGGGAAAAGACCCAGTACTTC
cdr3_aa: CASSDYDGTGEKTQYF

cdr3_length: 14
clone_size: once
d_call: TRBD2
j_call: TRBJ2-2
v_call: TRBV11-2
cdr3_nt: TGTGCCAGTTTGAGCGGGAGCGCACCTAGGGAGCTGTTTTTT
cdr3_aa: CASLSGSAPRELFF

cdr3_length: 17
clone_size: .
d_call: .
j_call: TRBJ2-7
v_call: TRBV7-9
cdr3_nt: TGTGCCAGCAGCTCCGGGGTCTGGGACACTTCTTTCTACGAGCAGTACTTC
cdr3_aa: CASSSGVWDTSFYEQYF

cdr3_length: 15
clone_size: .
d_call: TRBD1
j_call: TRBJ2-1
v_call: TRBV7-9
cdr3_nt: TGTGCCAGCAGCCGCGGACAGGGGACCTACAATGAGCAGTTCTTC
cdr3_aa: CASSRGQGTYNEQFF

cdr3_length: 13
clone_size: .
d_call: .
j_call: TRBJ2-3
v_call: TRBV11-2
cdr3_nt: TGTGCCAGCAGCTTAGGGTCCCCAGATACGCAGTATTTT
cdr3_aa: CASSLGSPDTQYF

cdr3_length: 13
clone_size: .
d_call: .
j_call: TRBJ1-2
v_call: TRBV11-1
cdr3_nt: TGTGCCAGCAGCAGACTAGGGAACTATGGCTACACCTTC
cdr3_aa: CASSRLGNYGYTF

cdr3_length: 16
clone_size: .
d_call: .
j_call: TRBJ2-1
v_call: TRBV29-1
cdr3_nt: TGCAGCGTTGAAAATCCAGACAGGAGCTCCTACAATGAGCAGTTCTTC
cdr3_aa: CSVENPDRSSYNEQFF

cdr3_length: 13
clone_size: .
d_call: .
j_call: TRBJ1-1
v_call: TRBV19
cdr3_nt: TGTGCCAGTAGCGCAGGAGGGGGCACTGAAGCTTTCTTT
cdr3_aa: CASSAGGGTEAFF

cdr3_length: 14
clone_size: once
d_call: TRBD1
j_call: TRBJ2-2
v_call: TRBV19
cdr3_nt: TGTGCCAGTAGTCAGGGGGCGAACACCGGGGAGCTGTTTTTT
cdr3_aa: CASSQGANTGELFF

cdr3_length: 14
clone_size: .
d_call: .
j_call: TRBJ1-1
v_call: TRBV5-5
cdr3_nt: TGTGCCAGCAGCTTGAAGGGGCAGAACACTGAAGCTTTCTTT
cdr3_aa: CASSLKGQNTEAFF

cdr3_length: 14
clone_size: .
d_call: .
j_call: TRBJ1-1
v_call: TRBV2
cdr3_nt: TGTGCCAGCAGTGGTTCGGGGTTTCACACTGAAGCTTTCTTT
cdr3_aa: CASSGSGFHTEAFF

cdr3_length: 14
clone_size: .
d_call: TRBD2
j_call: TRBJ2-1
v_call: TRBV6-5
cdr3_nt: TGTGCCAGCAGGAAAATAGCGGGGGGGCCCGAGCAGTTCTTC
cdr3_aa: CASRKIAGGPEQFF